This TCR beta chain emerged from a study of blood T cell repertoires in COVID-19 (dated by TCRdb to 2018 to 2021). About the investigation overall: Samples from collaborators originated in the United States, Italy and Spain and spanned both the acute and convalescent phases of COVID-19. The prospective study material was composed of cDNA or gDNA derived from T cells, B-cell-depleted T cells, or PBMCs. Subjects who had been exposed to COVID-19, were actively infected with it, or had recovered from it provided the deeply sampled blood TCRbeta repertoires that made up the dataset. The repertoires were released in a freely available public database intended as a resource for research on the immune response to SARS-CoV-2. Samples were obtained from the ongoing ImmuneRACE study (first 160 participants) and from some 1,200 subjects provided by 6 global collaborators. A de-identified subject ID, COVID-19 status, age in years and sex were almost always included in the sample metadata. HLA class I and class II types, where available, came from metadata supplied by the sample provider rather than from assay-based typing.

TCRbeta CDR3 regions were amplified from genomic DNA using the immunoSEQ Assay, a bias-controlled multiplex PCR. Per the original workflow: Within the assay, amplification of reference gene primers was used to estimate how many nucleated cells each sample contained. To quantify the absolute abundance of each unique TCRbeta CDR3 rearrangement, sequence reads were collapsed and filtered. For each sample, productive Simpson clonality was calculated as the square root of Simpson's diversity index over productive rearrangements. TCRdb took this table from immuneACCESS and kept in-frame rearrangements with V and J called. Such tables lack part of the clones; where checked against another copy, unresolved V genes explain under half of the gap, and the rest is unexplained. The V and J calls and clone size were taken over from that table, and D and trimming were inferred from the DNA. The sample includes around 480,000 clones, with approximately 88% observed a single time. Roughly 12% of the sample lies in the top ten.

In Seattle, one collaborating source enrolled patients while the infection was active and tracked those patients longitudinally over the course of disease. Whole blood was collected in K2EDTA tubes by collaborating institutions according to the institutions' own protocols. Collaborator samples were shipped for TCRbeta analysis as frozen whole blood, isolated PBMCs, or DNA extracted from either sample type. Compared with germline, V lacks 3 bases and J lacks 3 bases; bases without a gene match: 4. From a lookup of the germline V gene, CDR1 and CDR2 are SGHDN and FVKESK. Reading from cysteine to phenylalanine, the CDR3 counts 16 amino acids. Only the CDR3 portion is preserved as DNA: 48 bases, with reading frame beginning at the first base. General conclusions and limits of the study: How much clinical and demographic metadata was included differed by source and by participant, and the metadata was provided uncurated.

A word on this clone: It has no known antigen specificity. Nothing much larger sits one base from this clone, and base qualities are not available.

The V and J genes are TRBV14 and TRBJ2-3; 12 junctional bases match TRBD2. Source material: peripheral blood. The source of this sequence is a woman in her fifties or sixties with COVID-19, enrolled during active disease. The CDR3 corresponds to CASSHLLAGGTDTQYF. Here is the DNA: TGTGCCAGCAGCCACCTACTAGCGGGGGGAACAGATACGCAGTATTTT. Outside the CDR3, residues come from the reference TRBV14 and TRBJ2-3 proteins, so the full variable domain is: EAGVTQFPSHSVIEKGQTVTLRCDPISGHDNLYWYRRVMGKEIKFLLHFVKESKQDESGMPNNRFLAERTGGTYSTLKVQPAELEDSGVYFCASSHLLAGGTDTQYFGPGTRLTVL.